What follows is one T cell receptor (beta chain) and its context. Here immunoSEQ multiplex PCR was the method, and the copy in TCRdb shows in-frame clones only, minus some. Of about 150,000 clones in the sample, approximately 90% were seen once. V lost 3 bases and J 1 base, leaving 13 bases between the germline ends. Germline V gene sequence: CDR1 SGHTA, CDR2 FQGNSA. CDR3 size: 15 residues. This specimen comes from a study of cytomegalovirus exposure and HLA in healthy donors. The V gene is TRBV7-2, the J gene TRBJ2-7, with D perhaps TRBD2 (6 bases). This TCR derives from a woman under 40 in good health and CMV-seropositive. Source material: PBMCs. The CDR3 DNA is TGTGCCAGCAGCTTTCCCGGGACTCCATCCTACGAGCAGTACTTC. Amino acids: CASSFPGTPSYEQYF.